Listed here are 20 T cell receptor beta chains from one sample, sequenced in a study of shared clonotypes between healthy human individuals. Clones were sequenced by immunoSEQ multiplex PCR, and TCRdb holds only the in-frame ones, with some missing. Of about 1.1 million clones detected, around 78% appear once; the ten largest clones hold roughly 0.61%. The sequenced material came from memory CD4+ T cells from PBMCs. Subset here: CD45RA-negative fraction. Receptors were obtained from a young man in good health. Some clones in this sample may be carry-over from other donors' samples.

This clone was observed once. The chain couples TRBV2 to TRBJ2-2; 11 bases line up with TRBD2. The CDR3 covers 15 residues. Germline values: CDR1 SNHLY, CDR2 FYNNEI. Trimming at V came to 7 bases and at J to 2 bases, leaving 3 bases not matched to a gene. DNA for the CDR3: TGTGCCAGCATGGGGACTAGCGGAAACACCGGGGAGCTGTTTTTT. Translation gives CASMGTSGNTGELFF.

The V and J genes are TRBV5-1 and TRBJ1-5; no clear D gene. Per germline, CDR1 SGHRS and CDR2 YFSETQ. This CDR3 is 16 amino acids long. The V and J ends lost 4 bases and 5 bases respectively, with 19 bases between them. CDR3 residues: CASSRLNAYFDQPQHF. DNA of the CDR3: TGCGCCAGCAGCCGACTTAATGCATACTTCGATCAGCCCCAGCATTTT.

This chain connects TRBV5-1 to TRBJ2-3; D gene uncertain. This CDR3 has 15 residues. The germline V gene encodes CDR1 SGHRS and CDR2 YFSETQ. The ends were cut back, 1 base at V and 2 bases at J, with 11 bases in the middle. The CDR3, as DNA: TGCGCCAGCAGCTTGCGAGCGCATAACACAGATACGCAGTATTTT. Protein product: CASSLRAHNTDTQYF.

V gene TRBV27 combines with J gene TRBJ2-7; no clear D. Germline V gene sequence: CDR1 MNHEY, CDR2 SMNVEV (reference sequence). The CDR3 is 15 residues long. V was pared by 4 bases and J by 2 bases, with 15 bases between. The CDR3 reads CASSSHPEVTYEQYF. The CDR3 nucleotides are TGTGCCAGCAGTTCGCATCCCGAGGTTACCTACGAGCAGTACTTC.

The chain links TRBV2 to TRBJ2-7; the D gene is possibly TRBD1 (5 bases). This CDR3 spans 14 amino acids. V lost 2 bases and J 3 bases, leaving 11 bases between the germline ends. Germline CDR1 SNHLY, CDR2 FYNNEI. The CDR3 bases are TGTGCCAGCAGTGAACAGGGTGAAGGCTACGAGCAGTACTTC. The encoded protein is CASSEQGEGYEQYF.

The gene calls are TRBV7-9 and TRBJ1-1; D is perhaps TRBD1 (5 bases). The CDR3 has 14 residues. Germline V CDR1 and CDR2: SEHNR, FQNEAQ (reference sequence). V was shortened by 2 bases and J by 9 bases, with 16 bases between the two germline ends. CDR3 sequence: CASSLTGVGDQAFF. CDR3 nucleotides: TGTGCCAGCAGCTTAACCGGCGTGGGGGACCAAGCTTTCTTT. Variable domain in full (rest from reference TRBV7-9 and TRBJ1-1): DTGVSQNPRHKITKRGQNVTFRCDPISEHNRLYWYRQTLGQGPEFLTYFQNEAQLEKSRLLSDRFSAERPKGSFSTLEIQRTEQGDSAMYLCASSLTGVGDQAFFGQGTRLTVV.

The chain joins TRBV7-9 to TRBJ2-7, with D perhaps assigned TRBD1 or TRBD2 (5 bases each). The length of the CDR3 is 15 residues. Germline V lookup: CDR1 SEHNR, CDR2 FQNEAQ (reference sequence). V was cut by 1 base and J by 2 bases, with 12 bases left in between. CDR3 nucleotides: TGTGCCAGCAGCTTAGACAGGAAGGGACCCTACGAGCAGTACTTC. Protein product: CASSLDRKGPYEQYF.

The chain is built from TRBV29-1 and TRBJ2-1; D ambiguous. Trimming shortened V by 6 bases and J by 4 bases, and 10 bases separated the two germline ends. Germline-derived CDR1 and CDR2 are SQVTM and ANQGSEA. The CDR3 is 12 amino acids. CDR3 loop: CSVEAGYNEQFF. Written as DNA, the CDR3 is TGCAGCGTCGAGGCCGGGTACAATGAGCAGTTCTTC.

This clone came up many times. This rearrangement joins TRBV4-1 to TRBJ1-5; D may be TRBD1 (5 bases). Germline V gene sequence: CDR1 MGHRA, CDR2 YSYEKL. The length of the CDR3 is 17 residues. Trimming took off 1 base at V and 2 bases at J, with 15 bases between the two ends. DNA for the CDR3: TGCGCCAGCAGCCAAGTGGATATGGGGCTCGGCAATCAGCCCCAGCATTTT. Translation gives CASSQVDMGLGNQPQHF.

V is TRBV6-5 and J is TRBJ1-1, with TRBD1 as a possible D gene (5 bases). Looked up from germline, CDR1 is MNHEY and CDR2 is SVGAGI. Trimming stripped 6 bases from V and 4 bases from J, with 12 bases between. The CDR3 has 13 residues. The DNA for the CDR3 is TGTGCCAGCAGGTCGGGGGGGGGCACTGAAGCTTTCTTT. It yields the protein CASRSGGGTEAFF.

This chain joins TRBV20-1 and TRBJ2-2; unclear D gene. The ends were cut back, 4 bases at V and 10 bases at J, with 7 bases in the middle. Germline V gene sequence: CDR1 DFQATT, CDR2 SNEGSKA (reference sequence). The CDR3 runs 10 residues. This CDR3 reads CSATRMELFF. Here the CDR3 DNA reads TGCAGTGCTACCCGAATGGAGCTGTTTTTT.

The CDR3, as DNA: TGTGCCAGCAGCTTACAGCTAGCGGGAGCGGGTTACGGGGAGCTGTTTTTT. Its protein is CASSLQLAGAGYGELFF. V is TRBV7-2 and J is TRBJ2-2, with 10 bases aligning to TRBD2. Germline V gene lookup returns CDR1 SGHTA and CDR2 FQGNSA. This CDR3 is 17 amino acids long. Trimming cost V 2 bases and J 7 bases; bases outside gene matches: 10.

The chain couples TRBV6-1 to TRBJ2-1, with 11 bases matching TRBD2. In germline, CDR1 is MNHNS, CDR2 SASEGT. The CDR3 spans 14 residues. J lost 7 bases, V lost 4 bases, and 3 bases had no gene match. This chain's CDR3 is CASSVGTSGNEQFF. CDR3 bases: TGTGCCAGCAGTGTCGGGACTAGCGGAAATGAGCAGTTCTTC.

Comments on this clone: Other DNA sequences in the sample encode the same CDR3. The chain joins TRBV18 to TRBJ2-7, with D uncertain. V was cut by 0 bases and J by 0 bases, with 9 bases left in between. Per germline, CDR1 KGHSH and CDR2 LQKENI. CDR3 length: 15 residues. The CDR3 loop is CASSPPGGYSYEQYF. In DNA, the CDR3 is TGTGCCAGCTCACCACCGGGTGGGTACTCCTACGAGCAGTACTTC.

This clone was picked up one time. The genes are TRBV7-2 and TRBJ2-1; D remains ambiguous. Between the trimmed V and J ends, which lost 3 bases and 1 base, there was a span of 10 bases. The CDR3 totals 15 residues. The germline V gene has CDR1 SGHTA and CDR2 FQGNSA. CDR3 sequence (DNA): TGTGCCAGCAGCTTTGTCGGAGTTTCCTACAATGAGCAGTTCTTC. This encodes CASSFVGVSYNEQFF.

CDR3 loop: CASSRRTGTDTQYF. In nucleotides, the CDR3 is TGCGCCAGCAGCCGACGGACGGGCACAGATACGCAGTATTTT. This chain uses TRBV10-2 with TRBJ2-3; D unresolved. Germline V gene sequence: CDR1 WSHSY, CDR2 SAAADI. V shed 6 bases and J shed 1 base, with 11 bases lying between them. The CDR3 is 14 residues long.

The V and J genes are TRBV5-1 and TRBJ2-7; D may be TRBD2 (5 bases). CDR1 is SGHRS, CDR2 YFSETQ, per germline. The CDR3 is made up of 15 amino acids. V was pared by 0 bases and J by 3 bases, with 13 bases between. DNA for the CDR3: TGCGCCAGCAGCTTGGTGGCTAGCACAAACTACGAGCAGTACTTC. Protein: CASSLVASTNYEQYF.

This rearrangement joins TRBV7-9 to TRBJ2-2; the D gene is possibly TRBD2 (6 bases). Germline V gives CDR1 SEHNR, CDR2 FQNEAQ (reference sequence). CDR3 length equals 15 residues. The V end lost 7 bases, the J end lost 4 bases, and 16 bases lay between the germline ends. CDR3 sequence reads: CASTTRPGGTGELFF. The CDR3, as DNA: TGTGCCAGCACCACTCGCCCCGGGGGCACCGGGGAGCTGTTTTTT.

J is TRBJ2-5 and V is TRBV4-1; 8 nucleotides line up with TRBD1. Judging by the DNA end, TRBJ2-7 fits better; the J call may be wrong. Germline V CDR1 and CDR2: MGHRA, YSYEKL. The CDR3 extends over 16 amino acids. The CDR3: CASSQDPGQGWHEQYF. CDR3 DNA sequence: TGCGCCAGCAGCCAAGATCCTGGACAGGGTTGGCACGAGCAGTACTTC.

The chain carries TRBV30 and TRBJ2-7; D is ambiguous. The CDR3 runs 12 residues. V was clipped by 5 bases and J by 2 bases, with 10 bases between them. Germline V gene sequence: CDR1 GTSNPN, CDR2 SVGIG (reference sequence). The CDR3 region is CAWLRVPYEQYF. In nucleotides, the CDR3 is TGTGCCTGGCTCCGGGTACCCTACGAGCAGTACTTC.